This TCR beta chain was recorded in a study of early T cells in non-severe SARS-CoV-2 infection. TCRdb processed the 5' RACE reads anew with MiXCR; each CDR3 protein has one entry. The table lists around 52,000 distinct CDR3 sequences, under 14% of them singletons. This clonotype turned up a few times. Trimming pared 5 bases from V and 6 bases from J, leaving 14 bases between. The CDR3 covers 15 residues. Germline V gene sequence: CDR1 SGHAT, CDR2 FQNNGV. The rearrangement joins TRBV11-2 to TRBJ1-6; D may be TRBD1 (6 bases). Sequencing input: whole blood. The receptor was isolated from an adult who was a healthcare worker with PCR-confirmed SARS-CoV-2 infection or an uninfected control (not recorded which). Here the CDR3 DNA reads TGTGCCAGCAGCCCAGTGCGGGGGCGTAATTCACCCCTCCACTTT. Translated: CASSPVRGRNSPLHF.